This TCR beta chain was captured in a study of blood T cell repertoires in COVID-19. Germline CDR1 reads LNHDA; CDR2 reads SQIVND (reference sequence). The CDR3 has 13 amino acids. Between the trimmed V and J ends, which lost 3 bases and 7 bases, there was a span of 10 bases. Assay used: immunoSEQ multiplex PCR; TCRdb lists only in-frame clones, some missing. The sample has roughly 180,000 clones; 86% are singletons. This receptor was obtained from a woman aged 25-40 years with active or convalescent COVID-19. Sequencing input: peripheral blood. V gene TRBV19 combines with J gene TRBJ1-5; the D gene is possibly TRBD1 (5 bases). CDR3 in DNA: TGTGCCAGTAGTATGGGGCTGACACAGCCCCAGCATTTT. This sequence encodes CASSMGLTQPQHF.